A single sample is the source of the 8 T cell receptor beta chains below, sequenced in a study of cytomegalovirus exposure and HLA in healthy donors. PCR involved 60 Vbeta and 13 Jbeta primers. Generated by immunoSEQ multiplex PCR, the TCRdb table keeps only in-frame clones and is missing some. In the table there are 150,000 to 200,000 clones, more than 70% of which are singletons. Input material: PBMCs. The source of these receptors is a man aged 40-49 years in good health and CMV-seropositive.

This clone was seen only a few times. The chain links TRBV7-9 to TRBJ1-2; tentative D call: TRBD1 (5 bases). CDR1 and CDR2 (germline): SEHNR, FQNEAQ (reference sequence). The length of the CDR3 is 16 residues. With 2 bases removed from V and 0 bases from J, the gap between germline ends came to 13 bases. CDR3 sequence reads: CASSLSAGNSNYGYTF. CDR3 DNA: TGTGCCAGCAGCTTAAGCGCAGGGAACTCTAACTATGGCTACACCTTC.

The chain carries TRBV5-1 and TRBJ2-1, with 11 positions matching TRBD2. The CDR3 has 18 amino acids. CDR1 SGHRS and CDR2 YFSETQ come from the germline V gene. V was pared by 4 bases and J by 2 bases, with 11 bases of the junction left unmatched. CDR3 residues: CASSPKLLAGETYNEQFF. The CDR3 region has the DNA TGCGCCAGCAGCCCAAAACTACTAGCGGGAGAAACCTACAATGAGCAGTTCTTC.

The gene calls are TRBV6-1 and TRBJ2-7, with 9 bases aligning to TRBD1. V lost 1 base, J lost 3 bases, and 4 bases stayed unmatched. Germline V gene sequence: CDR1 MNHNS, CDR2 SASEGT. The CDR3 contains 15 residues. The DNA for the CDR3 is TGTGCCAGCAGTGAAGGATCGGGACAGGGCTACGAGCAGTACTTC. Translation gives CASSEGSGQGYEQYF.

This chain connects TRBV5-4 to TRBJ2-7; 8 bases match TRBD1. J was trimmed by 0 bases and V by 4 bases; bases with no gene match: 3. CDR1 is SGHNT, CDR2 YYREEE, per germline (reference sequence). This CDR3 spans 14 amino acids. The chain's CDR3 is CASSPQGASYEQYF. The CDR3 bases are TGTGCCAGCAGCCCCCAGGGGGCCTCCTACGAGCAGTACTTC.

The J gene is TRBJ2-1, the V gene TRBV10-1; 8 bases align to TRBD2. This CDR3 is built from 14 residues. V shed 4 bases, J shed 5 bases, and the junction held 4 bases outside the gene matches. Germline-derived CDR1 and CDR2 are WNHNN and SYGVQD (reference sequence). The CDR3 coding sequence is TGCGCCAGCAGTGGACTAGCGCCCCACAATGAGCAGTTCTTC. Protein sequence: CASSGLAPHNEQFF.

The chain couples TRBV11-2 to TRBJ2-1, with D possibly being TRBD2 (5 bases). Germline CDR1 reads SGHAT; CDR2 reads FQNNGV. V was cut by 1 base and J by 8 bases, with 9 bases left in between. The CDR3 extends over 13 amino acids. CDR3 sequence: CASSLGGEDEQFF. In DNA, the CDR3 is TGTGCCAGCAGCTTAGGGGGAGAGGATGAGCAGTTCTTC.

The V and J genes are TRBV7-9 and TRBJ2-7, with D perhaps TRBD1 (6 bases). V lost 11 bases and J 2 bases, leaving 13 bases between the germline ends. This CDR3 has 12 amino acids. CDR1 is SEHNR and CDR2 is FQNEAQ in the germline V gene (reference sequence). The CDR3: CAVMQGTYEQYF. CDR3 coding DNA: TGTGCCGTGATGCAGGGGACCTACGAGCAGTACTTC.

This chain joins TRBV5-4 and TRBJ2-1; 13 bases match TRBD2. The germline V gene has CDR1 SGHNT and CDR2 YYREEE (reference sequence). CDR3 size: 16 residues. V dropped 4 bases and J dropped 3; count of bases not matched to a gene: 4. CDR3 residues: CASSTGTSGIYNEQFF. The CDR3, as DNA: TGTGCCAGCAGCACCGGGACTAGCGGGATCTACAATGAGCAGTTCTTC.